The 9 T cell receptor beta chains presented below share a single source sample, sequenced in a study of T cell responses to AZD1222 COVID-19 vaccine. Method: immunoSEQ multiplex PCR; TCRdb's copy keeps in-frame clones and lacks some. Of about 34,000 clones listed, around three quarters are singletons. The specimen was peripheral blood, collected 28 days after the second AZD1222 dose. All receptors come from an adult who received the AZD1222 COVID-19 vaccine.

The chain joins TRBV18 to TRBJ2-7; possibly TRBD1 for D (6 bases). Trimming took off 0 bases at V and 6 bases at J, with 12 bases between the two ends. Per the germline V gene, CDR1 is KGHSH and CDR2 is LQKENI. CDR3 length: 14 amino acids. The CDR3 DNA reads as TGTGCCAGCTCACCACCGGGGGCTAGGGGCGAGCAGTACTTC. It translates to CASSPPGARGEQYF.

The gene calls are TRBV9 and TRBJ1-2; TRBD1 aligns across 7 bases. CDR1 and CDR2 from the germline V gene are SGDLS and YYNGEE. V shed 2 bases and J 8 bases; nucleotides not matched to a gene: 12. This CDR3 comprises 15 residues. In nucleotides, the CDR3 is TGTGCCAGCAGCGTCCAACCCATGACAGGGACCGGCTACACCTTC. This codes for CASSVQPMTGTGYTF.

V and J are TRBV7-9 and TRBJ2-1; no clear D. CDR3 length: 13 amino acids. V shed 8 bases and J shed 9 bases, with 17 bases lying between them. Germline CDR1 is SEHNR and CDR2 is FQNEAQ (reference sequence). CDR3 residues: CASRASGSGEQFF. DNA for the CDR3: TGTGCCAGCCGGGCTAGTGGGTCCGGTGAGCAGTTCTTC.

In nucleotides, the CDR3 is TGTGCCAGCTCACGAGCCGGGACAGAAAGTGAAAAACTGTTTTTT. It codes for CASSRAGTESEKLFF. The chain combines TRBV18 with TRBJ1-4; TRBD1 agrees at 7 bases. This CDR3 contains 15 residues. J was trimmed by 7 bases and V by 4 bases; bases with no gene match: 9. CDR1 and CDR2 from the germline V gene are KGHSH and LQKENI.

This chain joins TRBV6-5 and TRBJ2-1; no reliable D call. V gave up 5 bases and J gave up 0 bases, with 11 bases separating them. Germline CDR1 reads MNHEY; CDR2 reads SVGAGI. This CDR3 is 15 amino acids long. CDR3 amino acids: CASSPYPSSYNEQFF. The CDR3 bases are TGTGCCAGCAGTCCCTACCCAAGCTCCTACAATGAGCAGTTCTTC.

The V call is TRBV29-1, the J call TRBJ2-3; 9 positions match TRBD1. CDR3 size: 14 residues. Per the germline V gene, CDR1 is SQVTM and CDR2 is ANQGSEA. Losses at the gene ends were 7 bases for V and 2 bases for J; bases not matched to a gene: 7. The chain's CDR3 is CSARDREYTDTQYF. Here the CDR3 DNA reads TGCAGCGCTCGGGACAGGGAGTACACAGATACGCAGTATTTT.

The rearrangement joins TRBV6-5 to TRBJ1-1; tentatively, D is TRBD1 (5 bases). The V end was cut by 2 bases, the J end by 11 bases, with 12 bases between. The CDR3 loop spans 12 amino acids. Germline CDR1 MNHEY, CDR2 SVGAGI. CDR3 sequence (DNA): TGTGCCAGCAGTTACGGACAAGGTACGGCTTTCTTT. Translation: CASSYGQGTAFF.

The chain combines TRBV12-3 or TRBV12-4 with TRBJ1-2, with TRBD1 as a possible D gene (5 bases). CDR3 length: 13 amino acids. Trimming removed 6 bases from V and 4 bases from J, with 12 bases in between. CDR3: CASRDGRGYGYTF. The DNA of the CDR3 is TGTGCCAGCAGGGATGGGAGGGGCTATGGCTACACCTTC.

The V and J genes are TRBV12-5 and TRBJ1-2; D is unclear. This CDR3 has 12 residues. Between the trimmed V and J ends, which lost 7 bases and 1 base, there was a span of 7 bases. The germline gives CDR1 LGHNT, CDR2 FRNRAP. CDR3 nucleotides: TGTGCTAGTGTCCAAGATAACTATGGCTACACCTTC. Its translation: CASVQDNYGYTF.